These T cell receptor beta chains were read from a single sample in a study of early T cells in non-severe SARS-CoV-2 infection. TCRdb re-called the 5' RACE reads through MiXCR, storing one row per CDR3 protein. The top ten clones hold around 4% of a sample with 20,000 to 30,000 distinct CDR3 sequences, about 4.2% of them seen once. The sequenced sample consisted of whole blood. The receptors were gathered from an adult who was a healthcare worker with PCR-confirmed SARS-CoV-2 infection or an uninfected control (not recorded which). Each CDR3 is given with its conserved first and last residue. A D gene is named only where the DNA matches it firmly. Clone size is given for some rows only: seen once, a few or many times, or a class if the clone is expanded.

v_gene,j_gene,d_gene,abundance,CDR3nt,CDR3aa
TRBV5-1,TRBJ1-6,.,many,TGCGCCAGCAGGGTGGGCATCAATTCACCCCTCCACTTT,CASRVGINSPLHF
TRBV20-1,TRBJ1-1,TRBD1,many,TGCAGTGTGATCCGCCCACAGGGGGCTGACACTGAAGCTTTCTTT,CSVIRPQGADTEAFF
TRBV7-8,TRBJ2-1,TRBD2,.,TGTGCCAGCAGCTTTAGCGGGGGGGCCCGCAATGAGCAGTTCTTC,CASSFSGGARNEQFF
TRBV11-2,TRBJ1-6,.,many,TGTGCCAGCAGCTCCAGGACCGCCAACAATTCACCCCTCCACTTT,CASSSRTANNSPLHF
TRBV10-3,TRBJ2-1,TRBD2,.,TGTGCCATCAGTTCGGTAGCGGGAGGCGGGGGTGAGCAGTTCTTC,CAISSVAGGGGEQFF
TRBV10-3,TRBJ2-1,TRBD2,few,TGTGCCGCGGGACCACGGCAGGGGACTAGCGGGTTAAGCTCCTACAATGAGCAGTTCTTC,CAAGPRQGTSGLSSYNEQFF
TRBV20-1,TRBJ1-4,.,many,TGCAGTGCTAGAGATGGACAGTCATTTAGGGAAAAACTGTTTTTT,CSARDGQSFREKLFF
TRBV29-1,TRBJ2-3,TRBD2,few,TGCAGCGTTGCCCAGGCGGGAGGGACAGATACGCAGTATTTT,CSVAQAGGTDTQYF
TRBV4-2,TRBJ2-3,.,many,TGTGCCAGCAGCCAAGAGGCTAGGTCCACAGATACGCAGTATTTT,CASSQEARSTDTQYF
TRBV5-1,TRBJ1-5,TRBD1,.,TGCGCCACCACAGGGGGCGAGGGCAATCAGCCCCAGCATTTT,CATTGGEGNQPQHF
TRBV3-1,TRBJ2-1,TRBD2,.,TGTGCCAGCAGCCAAACTAGCGGGGGTGAGAAGTTCTTC,CASSQTSGGEKFF
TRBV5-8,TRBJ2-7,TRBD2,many,TGTGCCAGCAGCTTGGTGGCCCCTAGCGGGGTTAGGGAGCAGTACTTC,CASSLVAPSGVREQYF
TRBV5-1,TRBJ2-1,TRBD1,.,TGCGCCAGCAGCTTGGCCCAGGGGGCACACAATGAGCAGTTCTTC,CASSLAQGAHNEQFF
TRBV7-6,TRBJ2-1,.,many,TGTGCCAGCAGCTTAGAAGGGGATTGGCTTATGCAGTTCTTC,CASSLEGDWLMQFF
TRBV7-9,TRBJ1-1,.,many,TGTGCCAGCAGCTTAGGGCAGGGGTCCAAAGCTTTCTTT,CASSLGQGSKAFF
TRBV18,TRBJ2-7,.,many,TGTGCCAGCTCACCACGGGAGGGGGCGGACGAGCAGTACTTC,CASSPREGADEQYF
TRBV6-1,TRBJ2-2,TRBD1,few,TGTGCCAGTAGACAGGGGATTACCGGGGAGCTGTTTTTT,CASRQGITGELFF
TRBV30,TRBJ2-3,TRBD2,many,TGTGCCTGGAGCGGACTAGCAACAGATACGCAGTATTTT,CAWSGLATDTQYF
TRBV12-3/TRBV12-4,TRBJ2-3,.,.,TGTGCCAGCAGTTCGGACGGACGCACAGATACGCAGTATTTT,CASSSDGRTDTQYF
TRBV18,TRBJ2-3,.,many,TGTGCCAGCTCACCGATGACAGATACGCAGTATTTT,CASSPMTDTQYF
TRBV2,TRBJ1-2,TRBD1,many,TGTGCCAGCAGTGAAACAACAGGGGTTTATGGCTACACCTTC,CASSETTGVYGYTF
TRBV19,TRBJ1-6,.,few,TGTGCCAGTAGTATGTCGACCGGGGCCTCCTATAATTCACCCCTCCACTTT,CASSMSTGASYNSPLHF
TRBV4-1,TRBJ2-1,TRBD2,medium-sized,TGCGCCAGCAGCCTAACTAGCGGGGTTTCGTACAATGAGCAGTTCTTC,CASSLTSGVSYNEQFF
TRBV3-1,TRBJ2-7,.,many,TGTGCCAGCAGCCAAGCTGACGCTAGAGAGCAGTACTTC,CASSQADAREQYF
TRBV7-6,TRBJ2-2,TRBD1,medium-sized,TGTGCCAGCAGCTTAGCGCCCGGGACAGTCACTACCGGGGAGCTGTTTTTT,CASSLAPGTVTTGELFF
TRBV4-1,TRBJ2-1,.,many,TGCGCCAGCAGCCAAGTTGGGCGGGGCCCCTACAATGAGCAGTTCTTC,CASSQVGRGPYNEQFF
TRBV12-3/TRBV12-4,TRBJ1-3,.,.,TGTGCCAGCAGTTTTGTCGCAGGGTCCAGAAACACCATATATTTT,CASSFVAGSRNTIYF
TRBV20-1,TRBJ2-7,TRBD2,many,TGCAGTGCGGCGCCCCTAGCGGGGGACTACGAGCAGTACTTC,CSAAPLAGDYEQYF
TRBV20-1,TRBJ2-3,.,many,TGCAGTGCTAGCCCGACTAGTGGAACAGATACGCAGTATTTT,CSASPTSGTDTQYF
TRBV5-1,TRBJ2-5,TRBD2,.,TGCGCCAGCAGCTTGCGGCTAGCGGGAGTGAAGGGGGAAGAGACCCAGTACTTC,CASSLRLAGVKGEETQYF
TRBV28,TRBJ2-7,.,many,TGTGCCAGCAGCCCCCAGCTGGGGGGCAGGGTCCACGAGCAGTACTTC,CASSPQLGGRVHEQYF
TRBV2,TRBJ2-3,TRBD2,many,TGTGCCAGCAGGCTAGCGGGAGCCCGCACAGATACGCAGTATTTT,CASRLAGARTDTQYF
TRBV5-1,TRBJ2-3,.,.,TGCGCCAGCAGCTTGTGGCGGGGCCGAGGAGATACGCAGTATTTT,CASSLWRGRGDTQYF
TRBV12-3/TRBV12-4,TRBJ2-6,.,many,TGTGCCAGCAGTTTTCGAGGTGGGGCCAACGTCCTGACTTTC,CASSFRGGANVLTF
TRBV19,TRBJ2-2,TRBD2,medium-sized,TGTGCCAGTAGTTTAGCGGGATCCGGGGAGCTGTTTTTT,CASSLAGSGELFF